This T cell receptor (beta chain) was retrieved from a study of T cells in Graves' hyperthyroidism and ophthalmopathy. This clonotype was counted many times. Its antigen is not identified. TCR beta CDR3 regions were amplified from RNA transcripts. HTBI primers were the set used in a first-round RT-PCR of the TCR CDR3. TCRdb processed the multiplex PCR reads anew with MiXCR; each CDR3 protein has one entry. Of around 600,000 distinct CDR3 sequences in the sample, approximately 14% are singletons; the top ten hold around 7.3%. With 2 bases clipped from V and 4 bases from J, the junction kept 4 bases outside the gene matches. CDR1 and CDR2 from the germline V gene are SGHRS and YFSETQ. The CDR3 has 15 residues. Findings and limits, study-wide: Ophthalmopathy was identified by the model a median approximately 6.9 months ahead of onset. A 13 V-J signature model discriminated ophthalmopathy versus stable hyperthyroidism.

The rearrangement uses TRBV5-1 and TRBJ2-3, with 10 bases that match TRBD2. This clonotype originated in a woman in her twenties or thirties with Graves' hyperthyroidism. Source material: blood. CDR3 sequence reads: CASSFQAGGADTQYF. CDR3 DNA: TGCGCCAGCAGCTTCCAAGCGGGAGGGGCAGATACGCAGTATTTT.